This TCR beta chain was obtained from a study of blood T cell repertoires in COVID-19. Study background: PBMCs, B-cell-depleted T cells, or T cells were the source of the cDNA or gDNA that made up the material.

Assay: immunoSEQ multiplex PCR; the TCRdb copy retains only in-frame clones and omits some. The table includes nearly 95,000 clones, roughly 85% detected once. The CDR3 has 16 amino acids. V lost 4 bases and J lost 5, with 21 bases in between. Germline CDR1 and CDR2: SGHRS and YFSETQ. The chain carries TRBV5-1 and TRBJ1-2; D is possibly TRBD1 (6 bases). The specimen was peripheral blood. This receptor was obtained from a human donor in a cohort sampled during active COVID-19. The CDR3 sequence is CASSLGHSSILYGYTF. In nucleotides, the CDR3 is TGCGCCAGCAGCCTGGGACACTCATCGATCCTTTATGGCTACACCTTC.